Presented here are 5 T cell receptor beta chains from one specimen sequenced in a study of cytomegalovirus exposure and HLA in healthy donors. The PCR was carried out with 60 Vbeta primers and 13 Jbeta primers. Data came from immunoSEQ multiplex PCR; TCRdb stores just in-frame clones and leaves some out. The sample records about 100,000 clones, about 70% being singletons. Sequenced material: PBMCs. The receptors shown here come from a woman between 18 and 29 years old in good health and CMV-seropositive.

This chain joins TRBV5-1 and TRBJ2-1; 8 bases fit TRBD2. CDR1 is SGHRS, CDR2 YFSETQ, per germline. The CDR3 loop spans 15 amino acids. The junction had 9 bases not matched to a gene; V was cut back by 6 bases and J by 4 bases. CDR3 DNA sequence: TGCGCCAGCAACTCCACTAGCGGCTTATACAATGAGCAGTTCTTC. Its protein product is CASNSTSGLYNEQFF.

The chain uses TRBV19 and TRBJ2-3; D is perhaps TRBD2 (6 bases). The germline gives CDR1 LNHDA, CDR2 SQIVND (reference sequence). This CDR3 is built from 16 residues. Trimming pared 3 bases from V and 2 bases from J, leaving 15 bases between. The DNA for the CDR3 is TGTGCCAGTAGTATTTGGGCGGGAAAAGCCACAGATACGCAGTATTTT. Its translation: CASSIWAGKATDTQYF.

The genes are TRBV9 and TRBJ2-1, with 10 positions matching TRBD1. The CDR3 contains 22 residues. The trim removed 2 bases at V and 4 bases at J, leaving 24 bases unmatched. Looked up from germline, CDR1 is SGDLS and CDR2 is YYNGEE. The CDR3 coding sequence is TGTGCCAGCAGCGTGGGGACAGGGGTCATCCCTACCGGGAGGGAGAGTTACAATGAGCAGTTCTTC. As protein: CASSVGTGVIPTGRESYNEQFF. The full variable domain, in which reference TRBV9 and TRBJ2-1 provide the parts outside the CDR3, is DSGVTQTPKHLITATGQRVTLRCSPRSGDLSVYWYQQSLDQGLQFLIQYYNGEERAKGNILERFSAQQFPDLHSELNLSSLELGDSALYFCASSVGTGVIPTGRESYNEQFFGPGTRLTVL.

The genes are TRBV5-8 and TRBJ2-3, with D uncertain. The CDR3 sequence is 14 residues long. V lost 4 bases and J 0 bases, leaving 9 bases between the germline ends. Germline V gene lookup returns CDR1 SGHTS and CDR2 YDEGEE. The CDR3 here is CASSPLASTDTQYF. CDR3 DNA: TGTGCCAGCAGCCCCTTAGCTAGCACAGATACGCAGTATTTT.

Here the CDR3 reads CAWIPRGDTDTQYF. Written as DNA, the CDR3 is TGTGCCTGGATCCCACGGGGAGACACAGATACGCAGTATTTT. The chain employs TRBV30 and TRBJ2-3; tentatively, D is TRBD2 (5 bases). This CDR3 spans 14 amino acids. CDR1 is GTSNPN and CDR2 is SVGIG in the germline V gene (reference sequence). Trimming cost V 4 bases and J 2 bases, with 13 bases left between them.